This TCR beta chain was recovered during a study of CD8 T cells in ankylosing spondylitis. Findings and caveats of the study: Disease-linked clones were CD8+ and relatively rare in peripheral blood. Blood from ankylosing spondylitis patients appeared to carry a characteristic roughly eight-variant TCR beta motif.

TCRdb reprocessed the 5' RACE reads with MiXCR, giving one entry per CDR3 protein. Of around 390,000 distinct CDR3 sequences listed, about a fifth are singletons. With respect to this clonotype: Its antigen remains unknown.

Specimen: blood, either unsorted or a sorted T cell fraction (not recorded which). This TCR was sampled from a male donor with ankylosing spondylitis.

This CDR3 reads CSYVGNTEAFF. CDR3 nucleotide sequence: TGCAGTTATGTGGGGAACACTGAAGCTTTCTTT. The chain couples TRBV20-1 to TRBJ1-1; D remains unclear. V lost 8 bases, J lost 1 base, and 8 bases lay in between. Germline CDR1 and CDR2: DFQATT and SNEGSKA (reference sequence). The CDR3 contains 11 residues.